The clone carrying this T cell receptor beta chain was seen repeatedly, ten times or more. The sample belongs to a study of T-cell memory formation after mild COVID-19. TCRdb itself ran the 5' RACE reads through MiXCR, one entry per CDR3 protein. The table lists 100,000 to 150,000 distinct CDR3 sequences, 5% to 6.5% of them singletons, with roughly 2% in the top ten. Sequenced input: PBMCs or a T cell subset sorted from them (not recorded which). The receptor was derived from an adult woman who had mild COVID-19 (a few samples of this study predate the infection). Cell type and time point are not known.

The CDR3 region is CSFRGYPSSGANVLTF. The CDR3 DNA is TGCAGTTTCAGGGGGTACCCTAGCTCTGGGGCCAACGTCCTGACTTTC. The V call is TRBV29-1, the J call TRBJ2-6; TRBD1 aligns across 7 bases. This CDR3 has 16 residues. Germline V gene lookup returns CDR1 SQVTM and CDR2 ANQGSEA.